This T cell receptor (beta chain) comes out of a study of blood T cell repertoires in COVID-19. Looking at the study overall: The origin of the acute and convalescent COVID-19 samples was the United States, Italy and Spain.

The CDR3 is 13 residues long. The germline V gene encodes CDR1 KGHSH and CDR2 LQKENI. V lost 6 bases and J lost 5; bases outside the gene matches: 5. In the study's own analysis: The assay estimated nucleated cells by amplifying reference gene primers. Libraries were prepared by immunoSEQ multiplex PCR; TCRdb keeps only in-frame clonotypes and omits some of them. The DNA was the basis for D and trimming; V, J and clone size are from that table. The sample lists hundreds of thousands of clones, approximately 80% seen once, with around 2% in the top ten. The sample comprised peripheral blood. The gene calls are TRBV18 and TRBJ2-5; 8 bases fit TRBD1. The receptor was derived from a woman older than 75 with acute or convalescent COVID-19. The CDR3 DNA reads as TGTGCCAGCTCGACAGGGGTTCGGGAGACCCAGTACTTC. Amino acid sequence: CASSTGVRETQYF.